The sequence of this T cell receptor (beta chain) was determined in a study of blood T cell repertoires in COVID-19. Study summary: Sample material is recorded as cDNA or gDNA derived from T cells, B-cell-depleted T cells, or PBMCs.

Study processing details: Amplification of reference gene primers was used by the study to estimate nucleated cell counts. Libraries were prepared by immunoSEQ multiplex PCR; TCRdb keeps only in-frame clonotypes and omits some of them. Clonal size and the V and J genes are those of that table, whereas D and trimming came from the DNA. The table has a few hundred thousand clones, about nine tenths seen once. Germline V CDR1 and CDR2: SEHNR, FQNEAQ (reference sequence). Trimming removed 5 bases at V and 6 bases at J, with 16 bases between. The CDR3 covers 14 residues. Input material: peripheral blood. The chain joins TRBV7-9 to TRBJ1-2; TRBD1 is a possible D gene (6 bases). The TCR originated in a woman aged 60-70 years with acute or convalescent COVID-19. The CDR3 region has the DNA TGTGCCAGCAGCCACAGGGAATTGGCGCATGGCTACACCTTC. Its protein product is CASSHRELAHGYTF.